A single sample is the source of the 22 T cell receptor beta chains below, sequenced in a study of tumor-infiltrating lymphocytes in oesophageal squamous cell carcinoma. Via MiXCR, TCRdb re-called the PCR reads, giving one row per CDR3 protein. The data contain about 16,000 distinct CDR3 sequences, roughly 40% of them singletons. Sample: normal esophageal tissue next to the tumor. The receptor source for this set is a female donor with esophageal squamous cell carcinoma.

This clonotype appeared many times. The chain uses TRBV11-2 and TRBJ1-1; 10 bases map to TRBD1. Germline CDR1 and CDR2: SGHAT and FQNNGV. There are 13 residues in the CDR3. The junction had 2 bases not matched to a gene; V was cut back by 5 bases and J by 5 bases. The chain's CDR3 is CASSRTGGTEAFF. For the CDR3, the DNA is TGTGCCAGCAGCCGGACAGGGGGGACTGAAGCTTTCTTT. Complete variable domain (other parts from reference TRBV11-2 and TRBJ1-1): EAGVAQSPRYKIIEKRQSVAFWCNPISGHATLYWYQQILGQGPKLLIQFQNNGVVDDSQLPKDRFSAERLKGVDSTLKIQPAKLEDSAVYLCASSRTGGTEAFFGQGTRLTVV.

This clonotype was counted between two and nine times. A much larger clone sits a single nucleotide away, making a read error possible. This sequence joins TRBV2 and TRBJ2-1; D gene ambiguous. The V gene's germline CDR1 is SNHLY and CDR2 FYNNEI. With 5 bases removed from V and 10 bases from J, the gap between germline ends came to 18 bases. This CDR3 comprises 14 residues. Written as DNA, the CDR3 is TGTGCCAGCAGTTCTCGCCAGCTCTCCTACGAGCAGTTCTTC. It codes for CASSSRQLSYEQFF.

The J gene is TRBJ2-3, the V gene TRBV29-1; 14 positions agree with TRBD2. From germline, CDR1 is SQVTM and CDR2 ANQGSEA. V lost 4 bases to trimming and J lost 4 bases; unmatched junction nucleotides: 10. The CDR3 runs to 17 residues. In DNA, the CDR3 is TGCAGCGTTGGGGGTCGACTAGCGGGAGGGCCAGCAGATACGCAGTATTTT. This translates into CSVGGRLAGGPADTQYF.

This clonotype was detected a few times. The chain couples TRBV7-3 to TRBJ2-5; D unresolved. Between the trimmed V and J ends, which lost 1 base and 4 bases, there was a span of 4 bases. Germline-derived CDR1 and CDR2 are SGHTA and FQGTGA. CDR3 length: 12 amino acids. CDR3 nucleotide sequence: TGTGCCAGCAGCTTAAACGGAGAGACCCAGTACTTC. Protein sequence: CASSLNGETQYF. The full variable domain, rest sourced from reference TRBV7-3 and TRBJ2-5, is GAGVSQTPSNKVTEKGKYVELRCDPISGHTALYWYRQSLGQGPEFLIYFQGTGAADDSGLPNDRFFAVRPEGSVSTLKIQRTERGDSAVYLCASSLNGETQYFGPGTRLLVL.

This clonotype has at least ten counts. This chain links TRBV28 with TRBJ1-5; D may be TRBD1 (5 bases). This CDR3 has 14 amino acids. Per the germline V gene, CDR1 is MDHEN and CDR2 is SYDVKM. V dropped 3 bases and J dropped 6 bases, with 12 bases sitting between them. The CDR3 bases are TGTGCCAGCAGTTTTCAAGGGGATGCTCAGCCCCAGCATTTT. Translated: CASSFQGDAQPQHF.

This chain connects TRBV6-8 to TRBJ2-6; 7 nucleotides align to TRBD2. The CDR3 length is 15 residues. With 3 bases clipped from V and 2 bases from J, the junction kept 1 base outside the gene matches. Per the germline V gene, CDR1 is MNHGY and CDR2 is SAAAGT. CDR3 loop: CASSYLAAGANVLTF. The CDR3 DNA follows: TGTGCCAGCAGTTATCTAGCGGCTGGGGCCAACGTCCTGACTTTC.

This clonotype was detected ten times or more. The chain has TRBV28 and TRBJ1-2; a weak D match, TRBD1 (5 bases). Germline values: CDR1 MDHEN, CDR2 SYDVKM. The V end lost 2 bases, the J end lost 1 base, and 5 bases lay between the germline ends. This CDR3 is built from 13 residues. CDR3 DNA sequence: TGTGCCAGCAGTTTAGGGGGTAACTATGGCTACACCTTC. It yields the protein CASSLGGNYGYTF.

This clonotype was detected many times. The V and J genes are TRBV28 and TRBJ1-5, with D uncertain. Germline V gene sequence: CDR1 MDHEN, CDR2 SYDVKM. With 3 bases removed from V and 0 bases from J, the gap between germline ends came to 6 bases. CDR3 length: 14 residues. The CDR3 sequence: CASSFDGSNQPQHF. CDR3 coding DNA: TGTGCCAGCAGTTTTGACGGTAGCAATCAGCCCCAGCATTTT.

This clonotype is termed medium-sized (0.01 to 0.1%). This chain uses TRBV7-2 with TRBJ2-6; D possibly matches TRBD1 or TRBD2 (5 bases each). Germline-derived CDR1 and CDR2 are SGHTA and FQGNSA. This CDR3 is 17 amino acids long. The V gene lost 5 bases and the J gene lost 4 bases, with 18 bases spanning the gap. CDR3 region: CASSPGPASFGANVLTF. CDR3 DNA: TGTGCCAGCAGCCCGGGACCTGCGAGCTTCGGGGCCAACGTCCTGACTTTC.

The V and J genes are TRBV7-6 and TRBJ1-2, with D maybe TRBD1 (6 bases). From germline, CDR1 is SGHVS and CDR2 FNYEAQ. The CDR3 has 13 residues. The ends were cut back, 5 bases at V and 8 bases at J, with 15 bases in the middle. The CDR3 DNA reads TGTGCCAGCAGCGAACAGGGTTCTGGGGGCTACACCTTC. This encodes CASSEQGSGGYTF.

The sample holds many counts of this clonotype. CDR3 nucleotides: TGTGCCAGCAGCTTGTCGGGGATATCACCCCTCCACTTT. Encoded protein: CASSLSGISPLHF. This chain joins TRBV5-6 and TRBJ1-6; no definite D call. V dropped 1 base and J dropped 10 bases, with 9 bases sitting between them. Germline CDR1 and CDR2: SGHDT and YYEEEE. This CDR3 is built from 13 residues.

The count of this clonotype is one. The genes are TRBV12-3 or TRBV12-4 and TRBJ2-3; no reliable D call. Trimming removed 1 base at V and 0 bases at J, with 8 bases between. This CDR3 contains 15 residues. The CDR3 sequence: CASSLGAASTDTQYF. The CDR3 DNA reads TGTGCCAGCAGTTTAGGGGCAGCTAGCACAGATACGCAGTATTTT.

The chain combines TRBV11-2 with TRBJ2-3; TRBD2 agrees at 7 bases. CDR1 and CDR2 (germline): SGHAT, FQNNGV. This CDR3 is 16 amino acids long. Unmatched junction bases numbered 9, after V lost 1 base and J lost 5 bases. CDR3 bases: TGTGCCAGCAGCTTAGTGGCGGGAGTGGGTGTAGATACGCAGTATTTT. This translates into CASSLVAGVGVDTQYF.

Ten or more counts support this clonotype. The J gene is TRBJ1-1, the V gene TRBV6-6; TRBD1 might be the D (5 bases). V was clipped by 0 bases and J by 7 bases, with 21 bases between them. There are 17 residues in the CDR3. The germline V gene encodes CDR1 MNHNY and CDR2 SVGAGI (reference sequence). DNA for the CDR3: TGTGCCAGCAGTTACTCGAGTCGAAGACAGACTCGACGTGAAGCTTTCTTT. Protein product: CASSYSSRRQTRREAFF.

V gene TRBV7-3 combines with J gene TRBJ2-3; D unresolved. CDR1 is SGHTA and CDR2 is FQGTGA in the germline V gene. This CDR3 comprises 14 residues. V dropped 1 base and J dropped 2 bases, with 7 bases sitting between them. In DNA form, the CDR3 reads TGTGCCAGCAGCTTAAGCAGGTTCACAGATACGCAGTATTTT. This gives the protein CASSLSRFTDTQYF.

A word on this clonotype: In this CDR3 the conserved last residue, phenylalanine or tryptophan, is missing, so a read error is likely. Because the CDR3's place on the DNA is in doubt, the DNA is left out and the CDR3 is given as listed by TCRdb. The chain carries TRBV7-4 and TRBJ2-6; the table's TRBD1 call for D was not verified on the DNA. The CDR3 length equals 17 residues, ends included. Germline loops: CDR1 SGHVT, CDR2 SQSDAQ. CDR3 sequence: CASSGEGGSNYEQYFGA.

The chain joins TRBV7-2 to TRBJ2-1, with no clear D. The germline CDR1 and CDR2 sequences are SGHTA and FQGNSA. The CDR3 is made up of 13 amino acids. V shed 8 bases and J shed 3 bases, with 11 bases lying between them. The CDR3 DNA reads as TGTGCCAGCGCTATTGACTTCTACAATGAGCAGTTCTTC. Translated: CASAIDFYNEQFF.

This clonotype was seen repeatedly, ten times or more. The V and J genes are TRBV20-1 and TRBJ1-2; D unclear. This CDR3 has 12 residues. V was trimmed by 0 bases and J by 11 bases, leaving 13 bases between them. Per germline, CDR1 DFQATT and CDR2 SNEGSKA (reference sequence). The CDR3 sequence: CSARDPTTNYTF. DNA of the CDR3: TGCAGTGCTAGAGATCCTACAACGAATTACACCTTC.

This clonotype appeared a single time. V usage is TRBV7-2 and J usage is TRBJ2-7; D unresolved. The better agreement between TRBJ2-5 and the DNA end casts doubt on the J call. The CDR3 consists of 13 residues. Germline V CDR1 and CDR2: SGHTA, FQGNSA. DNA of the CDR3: TGTGCCAGCACCTCTTACCTACAAGAGACCCAGTACTTC. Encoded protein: CASTSYLQETQYF.

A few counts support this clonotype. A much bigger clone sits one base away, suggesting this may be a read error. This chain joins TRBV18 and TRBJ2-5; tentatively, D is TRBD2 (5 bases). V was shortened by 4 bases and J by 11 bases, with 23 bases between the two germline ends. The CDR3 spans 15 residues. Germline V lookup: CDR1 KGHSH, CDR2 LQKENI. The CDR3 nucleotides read TGTGCCAGCTCACGAGGACTTACCGGGTACAATGAGCAGTACTTC. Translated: CASSRGLTGYNEQYF. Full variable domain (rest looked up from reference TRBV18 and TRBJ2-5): NAGVMQNPRHLVRRRGQEARLRCSPMKGHSHVYWYRQLPEEGLKFMVYLQKENIIDESGMPKERFSAEFPKEGPSILRIQQVVRGDSAAYFCASSRGLTGYNEQYFGPGTRLLVL.

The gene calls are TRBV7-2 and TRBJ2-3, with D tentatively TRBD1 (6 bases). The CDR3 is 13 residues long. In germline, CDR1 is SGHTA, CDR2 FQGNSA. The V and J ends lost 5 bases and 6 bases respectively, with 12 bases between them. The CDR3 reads CASSPYRDDTQYF. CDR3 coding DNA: TGTGCCAGCAGCCCGTACAGGGACGATACGCAGTATTTT.

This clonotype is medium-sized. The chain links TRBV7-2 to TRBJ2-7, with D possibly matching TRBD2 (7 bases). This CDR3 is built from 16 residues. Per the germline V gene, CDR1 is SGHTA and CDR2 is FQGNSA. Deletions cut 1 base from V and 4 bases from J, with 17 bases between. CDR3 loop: CASSLGSGTKPYEQYF. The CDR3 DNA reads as TGTGCCAGCAGCTTAGGAAGCGGGACAAAACCGTACGAGCAGTACTTC. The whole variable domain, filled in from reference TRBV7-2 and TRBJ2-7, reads GAGVSQSPSNKVTEKGKDVELRCDPISGHTALYWYRQSLGQGLEFLIYFQGNSAPDKSGLPSDRFSAERTGGSVSTLTIQRTQQEDSAVYLCASSLGSGTKPYEQYFGPGTRLTVT.